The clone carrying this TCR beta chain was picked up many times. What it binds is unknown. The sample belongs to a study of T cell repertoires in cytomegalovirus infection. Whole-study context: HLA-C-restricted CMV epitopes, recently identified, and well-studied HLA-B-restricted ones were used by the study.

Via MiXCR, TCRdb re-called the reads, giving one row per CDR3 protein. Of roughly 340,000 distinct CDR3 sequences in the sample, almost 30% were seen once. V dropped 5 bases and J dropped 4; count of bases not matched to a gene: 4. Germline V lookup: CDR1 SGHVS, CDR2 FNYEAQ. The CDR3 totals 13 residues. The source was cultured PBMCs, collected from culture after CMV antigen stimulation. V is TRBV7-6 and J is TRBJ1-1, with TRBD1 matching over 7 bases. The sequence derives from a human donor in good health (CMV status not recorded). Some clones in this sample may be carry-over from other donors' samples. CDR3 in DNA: TGTGCCAGCAGCCGGGGACAGACCACTGAAGCTTTCTTT. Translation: CASSRGQTTEAFF.